This TCR beta chain was captured by sequencing in a study of blood T cells in healthy people across ages. About the study: For every two T cells, template switching captured about one barcoded beta molecule.

Comment on this clonotype: Its cognate antigen is unknown.

Next came a second PCR, run for about 6 to 12 cycles, which used a sample-barcoded 5' primer along with a J-beta primer mix. TCRdb fed the 5' RACE reads into MiXCR, producing one record per CDR3 protein. Of hundreds of thousands of distinct CDR3 sequences in the sample, 20% to 25% were seen once. V was pared by 4 bases and J by 4 bases, with 11 bases of the junction left unmatched. This CDR3 has 17 amino acids. Germline CDR1 reads SGHRS; CDR2 reads YFSETQ. Overall study findings and caveats: It was held that the diversity estimates obtained from one million T cells were underestimates.

The origin of this receptor is a man in his 70s in good health. This sequence joins TRBV5-1 and TRBJ1-4; 9 bases match TRBD1. The sequenced sample was blood. CDR3 in amino acids: CASSQSRQGGINEKLFF. As DNA, the CDR3 is TGCGCCAGCAGCCAGTCTCGACAGGGGGGAATTAATGAAAAACTGTTTTTT. Variable domain in full (rest from reference TRBV5-1 and TRBJ1-4): KAGVTQTPRYLIKTRGQQVTLSCSPISGHRSVSWYQQTPGQGLQFLFEYFSETQRNKGNFPGRFSGRQFSNSRSEMNVSTLELGDSALYLCASSQSRQGGINEKLFFGSGTQLSVL.